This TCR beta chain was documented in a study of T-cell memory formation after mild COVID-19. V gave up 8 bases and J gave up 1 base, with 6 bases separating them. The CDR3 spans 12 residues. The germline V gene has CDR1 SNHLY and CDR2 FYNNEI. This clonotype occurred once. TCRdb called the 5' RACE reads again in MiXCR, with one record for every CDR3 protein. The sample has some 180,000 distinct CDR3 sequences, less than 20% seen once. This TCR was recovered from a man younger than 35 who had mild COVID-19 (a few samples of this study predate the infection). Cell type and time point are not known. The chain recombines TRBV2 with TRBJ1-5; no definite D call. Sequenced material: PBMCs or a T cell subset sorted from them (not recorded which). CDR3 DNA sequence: TGTGCCAGCCAGGACAGCAATCAGCCCCAGCATTTT. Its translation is CASQDSNQPQHF. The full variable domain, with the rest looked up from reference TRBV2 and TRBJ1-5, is EPEVTQTPSHQVTQMGQEVILRCVPISNHLYFYWYRQILGQKVEFLVSFYNNEISEKSEIFDDQFSVERPDGSNFTLKIRSTKLEDSAMYFCASQDSNQPQHFGDGTRLSIL.